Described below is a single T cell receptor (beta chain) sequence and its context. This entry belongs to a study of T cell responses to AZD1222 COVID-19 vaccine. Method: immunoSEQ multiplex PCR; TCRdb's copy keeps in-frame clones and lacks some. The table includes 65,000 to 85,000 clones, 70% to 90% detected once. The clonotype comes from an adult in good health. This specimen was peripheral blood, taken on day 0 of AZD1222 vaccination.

The chain's CDR3 is CASSSRTQGEQFF. The CDR3 DNA is TGTGCCAGTAGTTCCCGGACCCAGGGGGAGCAGTTCTTC. V usage is TRBV19 and J usage is TRBJ2-1; perhaps TRBD1 as D (6 bases). Germline CDR1 is LNHDA and CDR2 is SQIVND (reference sequence). The ends were cut back, 5 bases at V and 10 bases at J, with 15 bases in the middle. This CDR3 is built from 13 residues.